The present T cell receptor (beta chain) was sequenced within a study of cytomegalovirus exposure and HLA in healthy donors. Study in general: An analysis done earlier identified 90 million to 120 million unique TCR beta sequences from approximately 200 million T cells. Inside one of the first data releases sat roughly 80 million unique TCRs taken from HLA-typed donors. Study results and limitations: The authors reported that TCR beta sequences could predict HLA-A and HLA-B alleles. These predictions were accurate for most subjects in the first cohort.

The CDR3 is 18 residues long. V trimming: 0 bases; J trimming: 4 bases; junction bases outside the gene matches: 5. CDR1 LGHNA and CDR2 YSLEER come from the germline V gene. PCR used 60 Vbeta primers and 13 Jbeta primers. Method: immunoSEQ multiplex PCR; TCRdb's copy keeps in-frame clones and lacks some. This sample has about 120,000 clones, with roughly 76% found just once. On this clone itself: Its cognate antigen is unknown.

The chain couples TRBV4-3 to TRBJ2-2; TRBD2 aligns across 13 bases. The clonotype comes from a woman aged 50 to 60 in good health and CMV-seronegative. The material sequenced was PBMCs. Here the CDR3 reads CASSQDIGLAGATGELFF. CDR3 bases: TGCGCCAGCAGCCAAGATATCGGACTAGCGGGAGCCACCGGGGAGCTGTTTTTT.